The 21 T cell receptor beta chains given below trace back to one sample, sequenced in a study of early T cells in non-severe SARS-CoV-2 infection. TCRdb itself ran the 5' RACE reads through MiXCR, one entry per CDR3 protein. The sample holds about 40,000 distinct CDR3 sequences; over 5% are singletons and the top ten take about 6%. The input for sequencing was whole blood, taken at baseline. These receptors all come from an adult who was a healthcare worker with PCR-confirmed SARS-CoV-2 infection or an uninfected control (not recorded which).

In its sample, this clonotype was seen many times. The chain carries TRBV29-1 and TRBJ1-4; D might be TRBD1 (5 bases). The CDR3 is 11 residues long. CDR1 SQVTM and CDR2 ANQGSEA come from the germline V gene. The V and J ends lost 4 bases and 8 bases respectively, with 8 bases between them. The CDR3 coding sequence is TGCAGCGTTGGGGGGAGAGAAAAACTGTTTTTT. It specifies CSVGGREKLFF.

The table lists this clonotype with many counts. The gene calls are TRBV20-1 and TRBJ2-1; TRBD2 matches 13 bases. CDR3 size: 14 residues. The germline V gene encodes CDR1 DFQATT and CDR2 SNEGSKA (reference sequence). The ends lost 4 bases at V and 9 bases at J; junction bases unmatched: 6. The CDR3 region is CSAIRTSGSTEQFF. The DNA of the CDR3 is TGCAGTGCTATTAGGACTAGCGGGAGCACTGAGCAGTTCTTC.

Many counts were recorded for this clonotype. This sequence joins TRBV6-1 and TRBJ2-3; possible D gene TRBD2, 6 bases. Trimming stripped 6 bases from V and 2 bases from J, with 12 bases between. The CDR3 is 14 residues long. In germline, CDR1 is MNHNS, CDR2 SASEGT. CDR3 amino acids: CASSWGVATDTQYF. CDR3 DNA sequence: TGTGCCAGCAGCTGGGGGGTAGCCACAGATACGCAGTATTTT.

This clonotype occurred many times. This chain links TRBV29-1 with TRBJ1-1; TRBD1 agrees at 8 bases. CDR1 and CDR2 (germline): SQVTM, ANQGSEA. CDR3 length: 14 residues. Trimming took 3 bases from V and 4 from J; bases not matched to a gene: 7. CDR3 sequence: CSVEMDRDGTEAFF. CDR3 nucleotide sequence: TGCAGCGTTGAGATGGACAGGGACGGCACTGAAGCTTTCTTT.

This clonotype was seen many times. The gene calls are TRBV11-3 and TRBJ2-7; the D gene could be TRBD1 or TRBD2 (5 bases each). This CDR3 spans 14 amino acids. CDR1 and CDR2 from the germline V gene are SGHNT and YENEEA. With 5 bases removed from V and 1 base from J, the gap between germline ends came to 12 bases. The CDR3 sequence is CASSPGRASYEQYF. In nucleotides, the CDR3 is TGTGCCAGCAGCCCGGGGCGGGCTTCCTACGAGCAGTACTTC.

This clonotype was picked up a small number of times. The chain combines TRBV15 with TRBJ1-5; D is undetermined. This CDR3 spans 16 amino acids. The germline V and J ends were trimmed by 0 bases and 3 bases, with 12 bases remaining between them. Germline CDR1 LNHNV, CDR2 YYDKDF (reference sequence). The CDR3, as DNA: TGTGCCACCAGCAGAGATAGCAGGCTCGTCAATCAGCCCCAGCATTTT. Translating gives CATSRDSRLVNQPQHF.

J is TRBJ1-2 and V is TRBV2; 7 bases map to TRBD1. This CDR3 is built from 15 residues. The J segment lost 2 bases and the V segment lost 6 bases, leaving 9 bases of the junction unmatched. Germline V gives CDR1 SNHLY, CDR2 FYNNEI. CDR3 nucleotides: TGTGCCAGCAGGGCTCCAGGGGGGCGGAACTATGGCTACACCTTC. It is translated as CASRAPGGRNYGYTF.

This clonotype was seen at least ten times. The CDR3 sequence: CASTPPGAGNTIYF. The CDR3 bases are TGTGCCAGCACCCCTCCCGGGGCAGGAAACACCATATATTTT. The chain links TRBV6-5 to TRBJ1-3; D perhaps matches TRBD1 (5 bases). Germline V gene data show CDR1 as MNHEY and CDR2 as SVGAGI. The CDR3 runs 14 residues. V was pared by 7 bases and J by 4 bases, with 14 bases between.

V is TRBV20-1 and J is TRBJ1-1; D is ambiguous. V lost 0 bases and J lost 13, with 15 bases in between. There are 12 residues in the CDR3. The germline V gene has CDR1 DFQATT and CDR2 SNEGSKA (reference sequence). CDR3 region: CSARDQVPAVFF. The CDR3, as DNA: TGCAGTGCTAGAGACCAGGTCCCTGCTGTTTTCTTT.

This clonotype was detected ten times or more. J is TRBJ1-2 and V is TRBV24-1; D might be TRBD1 (5 bases). The germline V and J ends were trimmed by 0 bases and 10 bases, with 17 bases remaining between them. Per the germline V gene, CDR1 is KGHDR and CDR2 is SFDVKD. The CDR3 runs to 15 residues. Here the CDR3 reads CATSDLSGGKEDYTF. The CDR3 DNA sequence: TGTGCCACCAGTGATTTGTCCGGGGGTAAGGAGGACTACACCTTC.

This clonotype was picked up many times. The gene calls are TRBV6-6 and TRBJ2-2; D assignment may be TRBD1 or TRBD2 (5 bases each). CDR3 length: 17 residues. V was cut by 2 bases and J by 3 bases, with 16 bases left in between. Germline CDR1 MNHNY, CDR2 SVGAGI (reference sequence). CDR3: CASSYGGDGRYTGELFF. The CDR3 bases are TGTGCCAGCAGTTACGGGGGAGACGGACGATACACCGGGGAGCTGTTTTTT.

This clonotype has only a few counts. The V and J genes are TRBV27 and TRBJ2-5; 7 bases agree with TRBD1. This CDR3 is 16 amino acids long. V shed 3 bases, J shed 0 bases, and the junction held 7 bases outside the gene matches. Germline CDR1 MNHEY, CDR2 SMNVEV (reference sequence). CDR3 sequence reads: CASSLQGGAYQETQYF. CDR3 bases: TGTGCCAGCAGTTTGCAAGGGGGCGCCTACCAAGAGACCCAGTACTTC.

The chain couples TRBV28 to TRBJ1-2; D uncertain. The CDR3 is made up of 14 amino acids. V lost 3 bases and J lost 3, with 11 bases in between. CDR1 and CDR2 from the germline V gene are MDHEN and SYDVKM. The DNA for the CDR3 is TGTGCCAGCAGTTTCGGGTTGGGAGACTATGGCTACACCTTC. Translated: CASSFGLGDYGYTF.

This clonotype was seen many times. The genes are TRBV7-6 and TRBJ1-2, with TRBD1 identical over 8 bases. Germline loops: CDR1 SGHVS, CDR2 FNYEAQ. Unmatched junction bases numbered 9, after V lost 1 base and J lost 8 bases. This CDR3 is built from 15 residues. DNA for the CDR3: TGTGCCAGCAGCTTAGTCCCGACAGGGGCGTACGGCTACACCTTC. Translating it yields CASSLVPTGAYGYTF. Supplemented by reference TRBV7-6 and TRBJ1-2, the full variable domain reads GAGVSQSPRYKVTKRGQDVALRCDPISGHVSLYWYRQALGQGPEFLTYFNYEAQQDKSGLPNDRFSAERPEGSISTLTIQRTEQRDSAMYRCASSLVPTGAYGYTFGSGTRLTVV.

In this sample, this clonotype turned up many times. The CDR3 protein is CSATDPGLPGNIQYF. Here the CDR3 DNA reads TGCAGTGCCACAGACCCGGGACTACCCGGGAACATTCAGTACTTC. The chain is built from TRBV20-1 and TRBJ2-4; 7 nucleotides agree with TRBD2. The CDR3 is 15 amino acids. CDR1 is DFQATT and CDR2 is SNEGSKA in the germline V gene (reference sequence). V was pared by 6 bases and J by 7 bases, with 15 bases of the junction left unmatched.

This clonotype was recorded at least ten times. The V call is TRBV6-2 or TRBV6-3, the J call TRBJ2-1; D is undetermined. Germline V lookup: CDR1 MNHEY, CDR2 SVGEGT. The germline V and J ends were trimmed by 4 bases and 7 bases, with 8 bases remaining between them. The CDR3 covers 12 residues. The CDR3 sequence: CASSLYGNEQFF. CDR3 coding DNA: TGTGCCAGCAGTTTATACGGGAATGAGCAGTTCTTC.

This clonotype was observed at least ten times. The chain couples TRBV21-1 to TRBJ2-1. TRBV21-1 is a listed pseudogene. The CDR3 has 12 amino acids. Here the CDR3 DNA reads TGTGCCAGCAGCAAAGGGGAAAACCAGCAGTTCTTC. Its protein product is CASSKGENQQFF.

This clonotype came up many times. The rearrangement uses TRBV3-1 and TRBJ1-4, with D perhaps TRBD1 (6 bases). The V end lost 1 base, the J end lost 6 bases, and 9 bases lay between the germline ends. The CDR3 is 14 residues long. In germline, CDR1 is LGHDT, CDR2 YNNKEL (reference sequence). The CDR3 sequence is CASSQGRGHEKLFF. DNA for the CDR3: TGTGCCAGCAGCCAAGGCAGGGGACATGAAAAACTGTTTTTT.

This clonotype was seen ten or more times. The rearrangement uses TRBV7-2 and TRBJ2-6; D call uncertain. The CDR3 totals 13 residues. The V end was cut by 3 bases, the J end by 4 bases, with 4 bases between. Looked up from germline, CDR1 is SGHTA and CDR2 is FQGNSA. The CDR3 is CASSFSGANVLTF. CDR3 coding DNA: TGTGCCAGCAGCTTTTCCGGGGCCAACGTCCTGACTTTC.

This clonotype was detected many times. This rearrangement joins TRBV11-2 to TRBJ1-1, with 10 bases matching TRBD1. This CDR3 spans 14 amino acids. V trimming: 3 bases; J trimming: 5 bases; junction bases outside the gene matches: 3. Germline V CDR1 and CDR2: SGHAT, FQNNGV. This chain's CDR3 is CASSFGQGVTEAFF. The DNA for the CDR3 is TGTGCCAGCAGCTTCGGACAGGGGGTGACTGAAGCTTTCTTT.

This clonotype was observed many times. The chain uses TRBV28 and TRBJ2-7; D possibly corresponds to TRBD1 (6 bases). Deletions cut 2 bases from V and 2 bases from J, with 10 bases between. CDR1 and CDR2 from the germline V gene are MDHEN and SYDVKM. CDR3 length equals 14 residues. CDR3 sequence (DNA): TGTGCCAGCAGTTTAATGGACAGACCCTACGAGCAGTACTTC. Its protein is CASSLMDRPYEQYF.